The clone carrying this T cell receptor (beta chain) was picked up a small number of times. Its antigen is currently unknown. V lost 6 bases and J 3 bases, leaving 18 bases between the germline ends. The CDR3 contains 15 residues. Germline V gene sequence: CDR1 SGHNT, CDR2 YYREEE (reference sequence). The study ran its PCR with 60 Vbeta and 13 Jbeta primers. TCRdb keeps only in-frame clones here, not all; method: immunoSEQ multiplex PCR. The profile shows about 110,000 clones, 70% of them singletons. This entry is derived from a study of cytomegalovirus exposure and HLA in healthy donors. General study findings and limits: With further analysis later on, most CMV-associated TCR beta chains appeared HLA-restricted. Confirmation was obtained in vitro that a few CMV-associated chains are specific for CMV antigens. An ancestry cluster, one associated with Asian ancestry, reportedly showed fewer N-insertions than the approximately 650-donor mean in a later analysis. A missense DCLRE1C variant was associated with V- and J-gene trimming of TCR beta chains in a later analysis, and an independent cohort replicated the association.

V gene TRBV5-4 combines with J gene TRBJ1-1; perhaps TRBD1 as D (6 bases). The TCR sequence derives from a man in his thirties or forties in good health and CMV-seropositive. Sequencing was carried out using PBMCs. The CDR3 spells CASTKGGPTYTEAFF. In nucleotides, the CDR3 is TGTGCCAGCACCAAGGGGGGGCCGACGTACACTGAAGCTTTCTTT.